Listed here are 32 T cell receptor beta chains from one sample, sequenced in a study of cytomegalovirus exposure and HLA in healthy donors. Libraries were prepared by immunoSEQ multiplex PCR; TCRdb keeps only in-frame clonotypes and omits some of them. The data contain 350,000 or so clones, 70% to 90% of them seen just once; the ten biggest clones take up around 0.8%. Sequencing was carried out using PBMCs. All receptors derive from a woman aged 18-29 years in good health and CMV-seronegative.

The J gene is TRBJ2-3, the V gene TRBV27, with TRBD2 matching over 7 bases. The CDR3 consists of 15 residues. Trimming cost V 4 bases and J 4 bases; bases outside gene matches: 8. Germline assignment: CDR1 MNHEY and CDR2 SMNVEV (reference sequence). CDR3 protein: CASSSPASGADTQYF. CDR3 sequence (DNA): TGTGCCAGCAGTTCGCCCGCGAGCGGGGCAGATACGCAGTATTTT.

J is TRBJ2-7 and V is TRBV5-6, with 9 bases aligning to TRBD1. Germline CDR1 and CDR2: SGHDT and YYEEEE. CDR3 length: 14 residues. The junction had 8 bases not matched to a gene; V was cut back by 5 bases and J by 5 bases. The CDR3 nucleotides read TGTGCCAGCAGTCAGAGAACAGGGGGCGACGAGCAGTACTTC. Protein product: CASSQRTGGDEQYF.

The gene calls are TRBV7-3 and TRBJ2-2, with TRBD1 as a possible D gene (5 bases). V was pared by 3 bases and J by 3 bases, with 8 bases between. The CDR3 is 14 amino acids. Germline values: CDR1 SGHTA, CDR2 FQGTGA. CDR3 sequence reads: CASSFEQDTGELFF. CDR3 sequence (DNA): TGTGCCAGCAGCTTTGAACAGGACACCGGGGAGCTGTTTTTT.

The chain carries TRBV28 and TRBJ2-3; TRBD1 is a possible D gene (5 bases). The ends were cut back, 4 bases at V and 6 bases at J, with 14 bases in the middle. CDR1 and CDR2 from the germline V gene are MDHEN and SYDVKM. The CDR3 spans 14 residues. In DNA, the CDR3 is TGTGCCAGCAGTTGGACAAGTCCTAGGGATACGCAGTATTTT. Residues: CASSWTSPRDTQYF.

The chain links TRBV27 to TRBJ2-2, with D perhaps TRBD2 (6 bases). There are 14 residues in the CDR3. V was cut by 7 bases and J by 4 bases, with 13 bases left in between. Germline values: CDR1 MNHEY, CDR2 SMNVEV (reference sequence). CDR3 in DNA: TGTGCCAGCAAGACGGGAGTAATCACCGGGGAGCTGTTTTTT. This encodes CASKTGVITGELFF.

Only one count was recorded for this clone. The J gene is TRBJ1-5, the V gene TRBV5-8; no definite D call. With 4 bases removed from V and 5 bases from J, the gap between germline ends came to 10 bases. Germline V lookup: CDR1 SGHTS, CDR2 YDEGEE. This CDR3 comprises 13 residues. CDR3 DNA: TGTGCCAGCAGCGCGGGTCGCGATCAGCCCCAGCATTTT. Its translation: CASSAGRDQPQHF.

The chain is built from TRBV4-1 and TRBJ2-2, with TRBD2 matching 10 bases. The CDR3 is 17 amino acids. Trimming took 7 bases from V and 3 from J; bases not matched to a gene: 11. Germline loops: CDR1 MGHRA, CDR2 YSYEKL. CDR3 nucleotide sequence: TGCGCCAGCACCACCCACGGGACTAGCGTATACACCGGGGAGCTGTTTTTT. It encodes CASTTHGTSVYTGELFF.

The rearrangement uses TRBV7-4 and TRBJ2-2; 7 nucleotides match TRBD2. The CDR3 consists of 19 residues. CDR1 is SGHVT and CDR2 is SQSDAQ in the germline V gene. With 2 bases clipped from V and 3 bases from J, the junction kept 15 bases outside the gene matches. The CDR3 DNA reads as TGTGCCAGCAGCTTATTTGACGGGAGGACCTTAATCGACACCGGGGAGCTGTTTTTT. It yields the protein CASSLFDGRTLIDTGELFF. Full variable domain (rest looked up from reference TRBV7-4 and TRBJ2-2): GAGVSQSPRYKVAKRGRDVALRCDSISGHVTLYWYRQTLGQGSEVLTYSQSDAQRDKSGRPSGRFSAERPERSVSTLKIQRTEQGDSAVYLCASSLFDGRTLIDTGELFFGEGSRLTVL.

The chain recombines TRBV6-5 with TRBJ2-7; 7 nucleotides line up with TRBD2. Trimming cost V 2 bases and J 2 bases; bases outside gene matches: 6. The CDR3 is 15 residues long. Germline CDR1 MNHEY, CDR2 SVGAGI. The CDR3 coding sequence is TGTGCCAGCAGTTACGGGGGGGAGCGAGCCTACGAGCAGTACTTC. This translates into CASSYGGERAYEQYF.

This CDR3 reads CASSQEATRGTVYEQYF. The CDR3 DNA follows: TGTGCCAGCAGCCAAGAAGCAACCCGGGGGACAGTCTACGAGCAGTACTTC. The chain is built from TRBV4-2 and TRBJ2-7; possible D gene TRBD1, 7 bases. This CDR3 is 17 amino acids long. V lost 0 bases to trimming and J lost 3 bases, with 18 bases between them. Germline CDR1 LGHNA, CDR2 YNFKEQ.

V is TRBV28 and J is TRBJ2-7; TRBD2 agrees at 7 bases. After removal of 7 bases from V and 3 bases from J, the junction contained 9 bases not matched to a gene. The germline V gene has CDR1 MDHEN and CDR2 SYDVKM. The CDR3 is 14 amino acids. In nucleotides, the CDR3 is TGTGCCAGCACCCCTAGCGGTTTCCTCTACGAGCAGTACTTC. The encoded protein is CASTPSGFLYEQYF.

This clone has only a few counts. This chain connects TRBV15 to TRBJ2-7, with D possibly matching TRBD2 (6 bases). Per germline, CDR1 LNHNV and CDR2 YYDKDF (reference sequence). CDR3 size: 14 residues. The germline V and J ends were trimmed by 8 bases and 6 bases, with 20 bases remaining between them. The CDR3 region is CATGTETGGGEQYF. In nucleotides, the CDR3 is TGTGCCACCGGAACTGAGACCGGGGGAGGCGAGCAGTACTTC.

As regards this clone: Other nucleotide sequences in the sample specify the same CDR3. The J gene is TRBJ2-3, the V gene TRBV6-5, with 10 bases fitting TRBD2. The CDR3 totals 13 residues. Germline CDR1 is MNHEY and CDR2 is SVGAGI. V lost 6 bases, J lost 3 bases, and 0 bases stayed unmatched. As DNA, the CDR3 is TGTGCCAGCAGGACTAGCGGGACAGATACGCAGTATTTT. Residues: CASRTSGTDTQYF.

This clone was seen only once. The J gene is TRBJ1-1, the V gene TRBV5-4; D is undetermined. Germline-derived CDR1 and CDR2 are SGHNT and YYREEE (reference sequence). V was pared by 4 bases and J by 0 bases, with 10 bases between. CDR3 size: 14 residues. DNA for the CDR3: TGTGCCAGCAGCCCCCACATTATGAACACTGAAGCTTTCTTT. It yields the protein CASSPHIMNTEAFF.

A few counts support this clone. The chain carries TRBV6-6 and TRBJ1-2; 7 bases agree with TRBD1. The CDR3 sequence is 14 residues long. V lost 4 bases, J lost 4 bases, and 6 bases stayed unmatched. The germline CDR1 and CDR2 sequences are MNHNY and SVGAGI (reference sequence). The CDR3 DNA is TGTGCCAGCAGTTTCGGACAGGCCCCCTATGGCTACACCTTC. Amino acid sequence: CASSFGQAPYGYTF.

This clone came up a few times. The chain is built from TRBV4-2 and TRBJ1-2, with D unresolved. Germline-derived CDR1 and CDR2 are LGHNA and YNFKEQ. Trimming took off 0 bases at V and 3 bases at J, with 8 bases between the two ends. This CDR3 is 14 amino acids long. CDR3 nucleotides: TGTGCCAGCAGCCAAGAAATATTCGACTATGGCTACACCTTC. It specifies CASSQEIFDYGYTF.

The V call is TRBV9, the J call TRBJ2-4, with 9 bases that match TRBD1. Germline V gene data show CDR1 as SGDLS and CDR2 as YYNGEE. V was clipped by 3 bases and J by 4 bases; unmatched bases: 2. The CDR3 runs to 14 residues. CDR3 coding DNA: TGTGCCAGCAGCGCTGGGACAGGGAAAAACATTCAGTACTTC. Protein: CASSAGTGKNIQYF.

The chain carries TRBV5-1 and TRBJ2-2; 9 bases agree with TRBD1. The CDR3 is 17 amino acids. V gave up 4 bases and J gave up 6 bases; unmatched junction bases: 13. Germline V gene sequence: CDR1 SGHRS, CDR2 YFSETQ. CDR3 nucleotide sequence: TGCGCCAGCAGCGATAAACCGGGACAGGGTTTCTCCGGGGAGCTGTTTTTT. The encoded protein is CASSDKPGQGFSGELFF. Drawing the rest from reference TRBV5-1 and TRBJ2-2, the complete variable domain is KAGVTQTPRYLIKTRGQQVTLSCSPISGHRSVSWYQQTPGQGLQFLFEYFSETQRNKGNFPGRFSGRQFSNSRSEMNVSTLELGDSALYLCASSDKPGQGFSGELFFGEGSRLTVL.

This clone was detected once. The V gene is TRBV9, the J gene TRBJ1-4; perhaps TRBD1 as D (6 bases). Germline CDR1 SGDLS, CDR2 YYNGEE. The CDR3 runs 16 residues. V lost 3 bases and J lost 0, with 12 bases in between. CDR3 amino acids: CASSANRDATNEKLFF. CDR3 nucleotide sequence: TGTGCCAGCAGCGCAAACAGGGATGCAACTAATGAAAAACTGTTTTTT.

The chain carries TRBV2 and TRBJ1-5, with TRBD1 matching 9 bases. Germline trimming cut 8 bases from V and 7 bases from J; bases unmatched to any gene: 6. CDR3 length: 13 amino acids. The germline V gene encodes CDR1 SNHLY and CDR2 FYNNEI. The CDR3 sequence is CASRTGDGQPQHF. DNA for the CDR3: TGTGCCAGCCGGACAGGGGACGGGCAGCCCCAGCATTTT. Looking up the rest from reference TRBV2 and TRBJ1-5 gives the full variable domain: EPEVTQTPSHQVTQMGQEVILRCVPISNHLYFYWYRQILGQKVEFLVSFYNNEISEKSEIFDDQFSVERPDGSNFTLKIRSTKLEDSAMYFCASRTGDGQPQHFGDGTRLSIL.

The V and J genes are TRBV2 and TRBJ2-5; 7 nucleotides match TRBD1. CDR1 and CDR2 from the germline V gene are SNHLY and FYNNEI. CDR3 length equals 16 residues. Trimming at V came to 3 bases and at J to 3 bases, leaving 10 bases not matched to a gene. CDR3 DNA: TGTGCCAGCAGTGATAGAAGGGGGCAGACCGAAGAGACCCAGTACTTC. Its protein product is CASSDRRGQTEETQYF. The entire variable domain, with the rest obtained from reference TRBV2 and TRBJ2-5, is as follows: EPEVTQTPSHQVTQMGQEVILRCVPISNHLYFYWYRQILGQKVEFLVSFYNNEISEKSEIFDDQFSVERPDGSNFTLKIRSTKLEDSAMYFCASSDRRGQTEETQYFGPGTRLLVL.

This chain links TRBV9 with TRBJ2-3; TRBD1 matches 12 bases. The CDR3 totals 17 residues. V gave up 3 bases and J gave up 6 bases; unmatched junction bases: 11. From germline, CDR1 is SGDLS and CDR2 YYNGEE. The DNA of the CDR3 is TGTGCCAGCAGCGCCGACGCCGGGACAGGGGGCGGGGATACGCAGTATTTT. Amino acids: CASSADAGTGGGDTQYF. Full variable domain (missing parts from reference TRBV9 and TRBJ2-3): DSGVTQTPKHLITATGQRVTLRCSPRSGDLSVYWYQQSLDQGLQFLIQYYNGEERAKGNILERFSAQQFPDLHSELNLSSLELGDSALYFCASSADAGTGGGDTQYFGPGTRLTVL.

This clone was picked up one time. The CDR3 coding sequence is TGCGCCAGCAGTCCCAAGACTAGCGGGAGTTCCGATGAGCAGTTCTTC. Its protein product is CASSPKTSGSSDEQFF. The chain employs TRBV5-1 and TRBJ2-1; 12 bases agree with TRBD2. This CDR3 is 16 amino acids long. V lost 5 bases and J lost 8; bases outside the gene matches: 11. Germline values: CDR1 SGHRS, CDR2 YFSETQ.

This clone occurred a few times. The chain recombines TRBV7-2 with TRBJ2-5, with 8 positions matching TRBD2. V lost 11 bases and J lost 2; bases outside the gene matches: 4. The CDR3 runs to 12 residues. Germline values: CDR1 SGHTA, CDR2 FQGNSA. The CDR3 DNA follows: TGTGCCCGCGGGAGGTCACAAGAGACCCAGTACTTC. The encoded protein is CARGRSQETQYF. The full variable domain, completed using reference TRBV7-2 and TRBJ2-5, is GAGVSQSPSNKVTEKGKDVELRCDPISGHTALYWYRQSLGQGLEFLIYFQGNSAPDKSGLPSDRFSAERTGGSVSTLTIQRTQQEDSAVYLCARGRSQETQYFGPGTRLLVL.

This clone has only one observation. This sequence joins TRBV7-8 and TRBJ1-4; TRBD1 matches at 7 bases. Germline assignment: CDR1 SGHVS and CDR2 FQNEAQ. The CDR3 loop spans 15 amino acids. V lost 5 bases to trimming and J lost 4 bases; unmatched junction nucleotides: 7. The CDR3 region has the DNA TGTGCCAGCAGCGCCCGGGACAGCAGTAATGAAAAACTGTTTTTT. Its translation: CASSARDSSNEKLFF.

The chain recombines TRBV12-5 with TRBJ2-7; 8 nucleotides align to TRBD2. V lost 0 bases to trimming and J lost 4 bases; unmatched junction nucleotides: 11. From germline, CDR1 is LGHNT and CDR2 FRNRAP. CDR3 size: 17 residues. The CDR3 sequence: CASGLVISGLVQYEQYF. CDR3 coding DNA: TGTGCTAGTGGTTTGGTAATCTCGGGACTAGTGCAGTACGAGCAGTACTTC.

The chain uses TRBV29-1 and TRBJ1-1; D remains ambiguous. The CDR3 sequence is 13 residues long. Germline assignment: CDR1 SQVTM and CDR2 ANQGSEA. The V gene lost 6 bases and the J gene lost 4 bases, with 15 bases spanning the gap. CDR3 protein: CSVVRSGGTEAFF. The DNA of the CDR3 is TGCAGCGTCGTCCGGTCCGGAGGCACTGAAGCTTTCTTT.

This chain links TRBV4-3 with TRBJ1-1; the D is unclear. The CDR3 is made up of 15 amino acids. CDR1 and CDR2 (germline): LGHNA, YSLEER. V lost 4 bases to trimming and J lost 5 bases, with 17 bases between them. CDR3 sequence reads: CASSRETWRETEAFF. The CDR3 nucleotides read TGCGCCAGCAGCCGAGAAACTTGGAGAGAGACTGAAGCTTTCTTT.

The chain couples TRBV9 to TRBJ2-3; D unclear. The CDR3 has 17 amino acids. Germline V gene data show CDR1 as SGDLS and CDR2 as YYNGEE. Trimming took off 0 bases at V and 2 bases at J, with 16 bases between the two ends. This chain's CDR3 is CASSVGVTGTPTDTQYF. The CDR3 nucleotides are TGTGCCAGCAGCGTAGGGGTAACGGGTACGCCCACAGATACGCAGTATTTT.

V gene TRBV27 combines with J gene TRBJ2-1, with 12 bases identical to TRBD2. Germline values: CDR1 MNHEY, CDR2 SMNVEV (reference sequence). V lost 5 bases to trimming and J lost 2 bases; unmatched junction nucleotides: 4. This CDR3 comprises 16 residues. CDR3 coding DNA: TGTGCCAGCAGTCCAGCTAGCGGGAGGGCCTACAATGAGCAGTTCTTC. It codes for CASSPASGRAYNEQFF.

The CDR3 region has the DNA TGTGCCAGCAGTTCGGGGACAGTCCCTGAAGCTTTCTTT. Its protein product is CASSSGTVPEAFF. The genes are TRBV28 and TRBJ1-1; 7 bases fit TRBD1. Germline V lookup: CDR1 MDHEN, CDR2 SYDVKM. Germline trimming cut 4 bases from V and 6 bases from J; bases unmatched to any gene: 5. CDR3 length: 13 residues.

The genes are TRBV5-1 and TRBJ1-2; 8 bases align to TRBD1. J gave up 2 bases and V 3 bases, and 9 bases lay outside the gene matches. This CDR3 region has 16 residues. Germline V gives CDR1 SGHRS, CDR2 YFSETQ. The CDR3 DNA is TGCGCCAGCAGCTCTGGACAGGGACTGGCGAACTATGGCTACACCTTC. It specifies CASSSGQGLANYGYTF. The whole variable domain, remainder taken from reference TRBV5-1 and TRBJ1-2, is KAGVTQTPRYLIKTRGQQVTLSCSPISGHRSVSWYQQTPGQGLQFLFEYFSETQRNKGNFPGRFSGRQFSNSRSEMNVSTLELGDSALYLCASSSGQGLANYGYTFGSGTRLTVV.